Listed below are T cell receptor beta chains from one sample, sequenced in a study of cytotoxic CD8 clonotypes in ibrutinib-treated CLL. Here immunoSEQ multiplex PCR was the method, and the copy in TCRdb shows in-frame clones only, minus some. The data hold roughly 220,000 clones, with just over 70% observed a single time. Sequenced material: PBMCs, taken after 12 months of ibrutinib treatment. The source is a human donor with chronic lymphocytic leukemia. The CDR3 runs from the conserved cysteine through the conserved F or W. A D gene is named only where the DNA matches it firmly. The size field is filled for only some rows; it gives once, few, many or a size class.

d_gene: TRBD1
v_gene: TRBV18
abundance: .
j_gene: TRBJ1-6
CDR3nt: TGTGCCAGCTCACGGGACAGGGGACATAATTCACCCCTCCACTTT
CDR3aa: CASSRDRGHNSPLHF

d_gene: TRBD1
v_gene: TRBV30
abundance: .
j_gene: TRBJ2-3
CDR3nt: TGTGCCTGGAGCCCCCGGGACAGGGGATTCACAGATACGCAGTATTTT
CDR3aa: CAWSPRDRGFTDTQYF

d_gene: TRBD1
v_gene: TRBV6-5
abundance: few
j_gene: TRBJ2-7
CDR3nt: TGTGCCAGCAGTCGGACAGGGGGATCCTACGAGCAGTACTTC
CDR3aa: CASSRTGGSYEQYF

d_gene: .
v_gene: TRBV20-1
abundance: .
j_gene: TRBJ2-1
CDR3nt: TGCAGTGCTTCTTTGGTGAATGAGCAGTTCTTC
CDR3aa: CSASLVNEQFF

d_gene: .
v_gene: TRBV7-2
abundance: .
j_gene: TRBJ1-4
CDR3nt: TGTGCCAGCAGTCGCCGAGCAGGGTATGATGAAAAACTGTTTTTT
CDR3aa: CASSRRAGYDEKLFF

d_gene: TRBD1
v_gene: TRBV2
abundance: few
j_gene: TRBJ2-7
CDR3nt: TGTGCCAGCAGTTACGACAGGGCATATGAGCAGTACTTC
CDR3aa: CASSYDRAYEQYF

d_gene: TRBD1
v_gene: TRBV11-3
abundance: .
j_gene: TRBJ2-2
CDR3nt: TGTGCCAGCAGTCCGAGAACAGGGGGCAACACCGGGGAGCTGTTTTTT
CDR3aa: CASSPRTGGNTGELFF

d_gene: .
v_gene: TRBV4-2
abundance: .
j_gene: TRBJ1-1
CDR3nt: TGTGCCAGCAGCCAAGAAAGACGGGGGAACACTGAAGCTTTCTTT
CDR3aa: CASSQERRGNTEAFF

d_gene: TRBD2
v_gene: TRBV28
abundance: once
j_gene: TRBJ2-5
CDR3nt: TGTGCCAGCAGTTTCCTAGCGGGAGGACAAGAGACCCAGTACTTC
CDR3aa: CASSFLAGGQETQYF

d_gene: .
v_gene: TRBV5-1
abundance: few
j_gene: TRBJ1-4
CDR3nt: TGCGCCAGCAGCTTAGGGATTCCCGGGAGGGAAAAACTGTTTTTT
CDR3aa: CASSLGIPGREKLFF

d_gene: TRBD1
v_gene: TRBV5-6
abundance: .
j_gene: TRBJ2-5
CDR3nt: TGTGCCAGCAGCTTTTCCGGGACAGGGGGTTACGAGACCCAGTACTTC
CDR3aa: CASSFSGTGGYETQYF

d_gene: TRBD2
v_gene: TRBV7-3
abundance: .
j_gene: TRBJ2-7
CDR3nt: TGTGCCAGCAGCTCGCCGACTAGCGGGAACCACGAGCAGTACTTC
CDR3aa: CASSSPTSGNHEQYF

d_gene: .
v_gene: TRBV10-2
abundance: few
j_gene: TRBJ1-6
CDR3nt: TGCGCCAGCAGTGCGGTGGTCGGCAGCTCCTATAATTCACCCCTCCACTTT
CDR3aa: CASSAVVGSSYNSPLHF

d_gene: .
v_gene: TRBV4-3
abundance: .
j_gene: TRBJ2-3
CDR3nt: TGCGCCAGCAGCCAAGATCGCCCCAACACAGATACGCAGTATTTT
CDR3aa: CASSQDRPNTDTQYF

d_gene: .
v_gene: TRBV9
abundance: .
j_gene: TRBJ2-7
CDR3nt: TGTGCCAGCCGAACAGGGAACGAGCAGTACTTC
CDR3aa: CASRTGNEQYF

d_gene: TRBD1
v_gene: TRBV2
abundance: few
j_gene: TRBJ2-7
CDR3nt: TGTGCCAGCACTGACCGGGACAGGGGACCTCTCGAGCAGTACTTC
CDR3aa: CASTDRDRGPLEQYF

d_gene: TRBD1
v_gene: TRBV28
abundance: .
j_gene: TRBJ1-4
CDR3nt: TGTGCCAGCAGTTTGGTGGGGGCGGCAGGGGGCGCCGATCCTAATGAAAAACTGTTTTTT
CDR3aa: CASSLVGAAGGADPNEKLFF

d_gene: .
v_gene: TRBV11-2
abundance: once
j_gene: TRBJ2-5
CDR3nt: TGTGCCAGCAGCTCGGCGAGGAGTAGTAGGGAGACCCAGTACTTC
CDR3aa: CASSSARSSRETQYF

d_gene: .
v_gene: TRBV6-5
abundance: .
j_gene: TRBJ2-7
CDR3nt: TGTGCCAGCACCAGACAGGATAGGAGCGACGAGCAGTACTTC
CDR3aa: CASTRQDRSDEQYF

d_gene: TRBD1
v_gene: TRBV6-6
abundance: .
j_gene: TRBJ1-2
CDR3nt: TGTGCCAGCACCAGGACAGGGGTTAACTATGGCTACACCTTC
CDR3aa: CASTRTGVNYGYTF

d_gene: TRBD1
v_gene: TRBV15
abundance: .
j_gene: TRBJ2-7
CDR3nt: TGTGCCACCAGCCGTGACAGGGTAGGCGAGCAGTACTTC
CDR3aa: CATSRDRVGEQYF

d_gene: .
v_gene: TRBV5-1
abundance: .
j_gene: TRBJ1-1
CDR3nt: TGCGCCAGCAGCACAGAGATAAAGTTAGCTGAAGCTTTCTTT
CDR3aa: CASSTEIKLAEAFF

d_gene: .
v_gene: TRBV5-1
abundance: .
j_gene: TRBJ1-1
CDR3nt: TGCGCCAGCAGCCCAGACGGACTTTTGAACACTGAAGCTTTCTTT
CDR3aa: CASSPDGLLNTEAFF

d_gene: .
v_gene: TRBV7-9
abundance: .
j_gene: TRBJ1-2
CDR3nt: TGTGCCAGCAAGGGCCCCATTGACTATGGCTACACCTTC
CDR3aa: CASKGPIDYGYTF

d_gene: .
v_gene: TRBV19
abundance: .
j_gene: TRBJ2-1
CDR3nt: TGTGCCAGTAGTGTCAGGACAGTAGCCTACAATGAGCAGTTCTTC
CDR3aa: CASSVRTVAYNEQFF

d_gene: .
v_gene: TRBV19
abundance: many
j_gene: TRBJ1-5
CDR3nt: TGTGCCAGTACCCCGTCTGGGCCTCAGCCCCAGCATTTT
CDR3aa: CASTPSGPQPQHF

d_gene: TRBD2
v_gene: TRBV7-2
abundance: .
j_gene: TRBJ2-5
CDR3nt: TGTGCCAGCAGCCGGGACTCCCGACTAGCGGGACAAGAGACCCAGTACTTC
CDR3aa: CASSRDSRLAGQETQYF

d_gene: .
v_gene: TRBV19
abundance: .
j_gene: TRBJ2-2
CDR3nt: TGTGCCAGTACCCCAAGACAGGCGGGCGGGGAGCTGTTTTTT
CDR3aa: CASTPRQAGGELFF

d_gene: TRBD2
v_gene: TRBV7-9
abundance: .
j_gene: TRBJ2-2
CDR3nt: TGTGCCAGCAGCTTAACCCGGACAAGGAGCGGGGCCACCGGGGAGCTGTTTTTT
CDR3aa: CASSLTRTRSGATGELFF

d_gene: .
v_gene: TRBV2
abundance: few
j_gene: TRBJ1-5
CDR3nt: TGTGCCAGCAGCGAAAGGACAGTGTCCCTTTATAGCAATCAGCCCCAGCATTTT
CDR3aa: CASSERTVSLYSNQPQHF

d_gene: TRBD1
v_gene: TRBV6-1
abundance: .
j_gene: TRBJ1-4
CDR3nt: TGTGCCAGCAGTCCACCCGGGACAGGAAATGAAAAACTGTTTTTT
CDR3aa: CASSPPGTGNEKLFF

d_gene: TRBD2
v_gene: TRBV5-4
abundance: .
j_gene: TRBJ2-1
CDR3nt: TGTGCCAGCAGCTGGCCCCACGGGAGGGCCGGGAATGAGCAGTTCTTC
CDR3aa: CASSWPHGRAGNEQFF

d_gene: TRBD1
v_gene: TRBV18
abundance: .
j_gene: TRBJ1-5
CDR3nt: TGTGCCAGCTCACGGACAGGGGGCGGGGATAGCAATCAGCCCCAGCATTTT
CDR3aa: CASSRTGGGDSNQPQHF

d_gene: .
v_gene: TRBV30
abundance: few
j_gene: TRBJ1-1
CDR3nt: TGTGCCTGGAGTGTTTCGGGCAGGGACCACACTGAAGCTTTCTTT
CDR3aa: CAWSVSGRDHTEAFF